The sequence of this T cell receptor beta chain was determined in a study of blood T cells in healthy people across ages (dated by TCRdb to the mid-2010s). A note on the overall study: Template switching captured roughly one uniquely barcoded TCR beta cDNA molecule per two T cells in model experiments. To track age-related changes in TCR beta repertoire diversity, the study relied on deep sequencing normalized with unique cDNA molecular identifiers. To avoid experimental bias, donors of different ages were distributed randomly across sequencing lanes. Using the same blood draw, the study looked at two additional independent replicas of 1 million unique cDNA reads for two donors, one aged 18 to 30 and the other aged 80 or older. The donors were divided into four age groups: young (average around 16 years), middle-aged (around 41), aged (approximately 62) and long-lived (about 80).

Donors were a few dozen systemically healthy Caucasian individuals from Russia aged roughly 6 to 100 years. Approximately 11 milliliters of peripheral blood were drawn from each donor into EDTA-treated Vacutainer tubes. Ficoll-Paque density-gradient centrifugation was used to isolate PBMCs, with at least 7 million obtained per sample. Total RNA was extracted from PBMCs with Trizol reagent, with at least 6 micrograms obtained per sample. Naive CD45RAhigh/CD27high T cell percentages were measured by flow cytometry on a PBMC aliquot from every donor. Trimmed from V: 11 bases; trimmed from J: 4 bases; junction bases lacking a gene match: 8. Its CDR3 holds 13 amino acids, cysteine through phenylalanine. CDR3 DNA only is kept here, 39 bases in frame from base 1. Per the germline V gene, SGHAT is the CDR1 and FQNNGV is the CDR2. The research as a whole found: Compared with the aged group, the long-lived group had more naive CD4+ T cells, fewer expanded clones and increased TCR diversity, a pattern suggesting age selection. The CMV infection status of donors was not known, potentially confounding age-related changes in expanded clonotypes. Estimates of total diversity based on one million sequenced T cells were considered lower bounds and underestimates. Bulk unsorted PBMC profiling prevented conclusive comparison of naive and antigen-experienced compartments. A strong correlation was found between observed TCR beta diversity and the percentage of naive T cells measured by flow cytometry. As age increased, observed TCR beta diversity per million T cells dropped in a roughly linear way, and a significant reduction was already evident by age around 41.

A word on this clonotype: Its antigen is not yet known. No much larger clone exists at a distance of one base, and base qualities are not known.

The library was made by 5' RACE. Instrument used: Illumina HiSeq 2500. A second PCR of about 7 to 12 cycles was run with a J-beta primer mix and a sample-barcoded 5' primer. Each TCR beta cDNA molecule received a unique molecular identifier from a template-switch 5' adaptor carrying 12 random nucleotides. Each sample yielded at least 3 million CDR3-containing paired-end reads. The Mint cDNA synthesis kit, primed by a TRBC-specific oligonucleotide, was used to synthesize first-strand cDNA from all RNA. Following uracil-DNA glycosylase treatment, all cDNA underwent a first 18-cycle PCR with the universal primers M1SS and BC2_uni_R. The original methods were these. For normalization, 1 million high-quality reads, each with a distinct molecular identifier, were randomly selected from each sample. Reads sharing molecular identifiers were discarded rather than binned into consensus sequences. MiTCR, run with a Q25 quality threshold and the strictest error-elimination algorithm, handled CDR3 identification, clonotype clustering and error correction. A nonparametric unseen species model with Euler transformation was used to estimate lower-bound total TCR beta diversity. TCRdb reprocessing: public reads trimmed at Q25 with fastp, clones called with MiXCR, in-frame beta chains kept. Duplicate CDR3 protein sequences are folded into a single record with the most common DNA and genes. The V and J calls follow TCRdb's processing rather than the paper's. This sample is represented by roughly 800,000 distinct CDR3 sequences; about three fifths of them were singletons. 20% to 25% of the sample is in the top ten clones.

The V and J segments used are TRBV11-2 and TRBJ2-5; TRBD2 aligns with 9 central bases. The sequenced sample consisted of blood. This clonotype originated in a man younger than 45 in good health. The DNA is TGTGCCGGCATCTCAGCGGGGGGAGAGACCCAGTACTTC. It is translated as CAGISAGGETQYF.